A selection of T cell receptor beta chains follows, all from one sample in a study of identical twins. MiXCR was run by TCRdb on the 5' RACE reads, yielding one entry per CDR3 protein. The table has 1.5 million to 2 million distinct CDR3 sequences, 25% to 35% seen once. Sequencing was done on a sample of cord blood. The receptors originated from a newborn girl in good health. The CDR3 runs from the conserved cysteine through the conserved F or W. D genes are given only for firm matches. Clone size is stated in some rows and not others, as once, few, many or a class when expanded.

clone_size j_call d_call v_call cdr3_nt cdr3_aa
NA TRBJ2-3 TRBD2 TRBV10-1 TGCGCCAGCAGTGAAGGCCTAGCGGCGGCAGATACGCAGTATTTT CASSEGLAAADTQYF
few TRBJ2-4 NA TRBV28 TGTGCCAGCAGTTTAAACAGGTGGGGCGGCAAAAACATTCAGTACTTC CASSLNRWGGKNIQYF
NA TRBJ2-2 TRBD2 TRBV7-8 TGTGCCAGCAGCTTACAAGCGGGGGGGCCGGACGGGGAGCTGTTTTTT CASSLQAGGPDGELFF
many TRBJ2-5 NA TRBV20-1 TGCAGTGCTAGGTGGCAGCAAGAGACCCAGTACTTC CSARWQQETQYF
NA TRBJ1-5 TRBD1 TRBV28 TGTGCCAGCGACAGGGATAATCAGCCCCAGCATTTT CASDRDNQPQHF
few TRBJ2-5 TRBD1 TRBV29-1 TGCAGCGTTGAAAGGGACAGGATGAAAGAGACCCAGTACTTC CSVERDRMKETQYF
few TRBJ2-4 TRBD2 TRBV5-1 TGCGCCAGCACCCCCGGGACTAGATCAGGATCAAACATTCAGTACTTC CASTPGTRSGSNIQYF
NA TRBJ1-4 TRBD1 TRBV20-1 TGCAGTGCTAGAGATCTAAACAGGGGAGGTGAAAAACTGTTTTTT CSARDLNRGGEKLFF
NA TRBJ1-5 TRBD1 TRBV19 TGTGCCAGTAGAAGGGCAGGGGGGTATCAGCCCCAGCATTTT CASRRAGGYQPQHF
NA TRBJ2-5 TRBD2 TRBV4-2 TGTGCCAGCAGCCAAGTTTCTAGCGGGAGGAGGGGGGAGACCCAGTACTTC CASSQVSSGRRGETQYF
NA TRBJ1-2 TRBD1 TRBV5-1 TGCGCCAGCAGCCGGGACAGGGAGGCCTATGGCTACACCTTC CASSRDREAYGYTF
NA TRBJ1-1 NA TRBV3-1 TGTGCCAGCAGCCCGTCCTCGGTCAGGGGCACTGAAGCTTTCTTT CASSPSSVRGTEAFF
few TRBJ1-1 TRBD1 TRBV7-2 TGTGCCAGCAGTAAGGACCCCGGGACAGTGAACACTGAAGCTTTCTTT CASSKDPGTVNTEAFF
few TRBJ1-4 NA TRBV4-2 TGTGCCAGCAGCCAGGTTGGGGGACTGAGTAATGAAAAACTGTTTTTT CASSQVGGLSNEKLFF
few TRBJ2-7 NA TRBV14 TGTGCCAGCAGCCCGAGGATGGCCTACGAGCAGTACTTC CASSPRMAYEQYF
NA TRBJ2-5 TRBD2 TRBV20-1 TGCAGTGCTAGGCTAGCGGGAGGGCAGGGTACCCAAGAGACCCAGTACTTC CSARLAGGQGTQETQYF
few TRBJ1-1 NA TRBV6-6 TGTGCCAGCAAGGGGGGGGGCGGGAACACTGAAGCTTTCTTT CASKGGGGNTEAFF
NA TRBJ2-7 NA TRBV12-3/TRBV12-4 TGTGACAGCAGTCAGGACAGCGCCTCCTACGAGCAGTACTTC CDSSQDSASYEQYF
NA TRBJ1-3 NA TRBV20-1 TGCAGTGCTAGAGATCGGGGTAGGACAGGAAACACCATATATTTT CSARDRGRTGNTIYF
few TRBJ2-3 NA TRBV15 TGTGCCACCAGCAGAGATATTCTATCAGGGAAAGATACGCAGTATTTT CATSRDILSGKDTQYF
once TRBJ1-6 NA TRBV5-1 TGCGCCAGCAGCTTGGAAGTCCAGATCTATAATTCACCCCTCCACTTT CASSLEVQIYNSPLHF
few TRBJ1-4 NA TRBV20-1 TGCAGTAGCCGCCGAAAGGGAAGTGAAAAACTGTTTTTT CSSRRKGSEKLFF
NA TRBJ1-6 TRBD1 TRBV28 TGTGCCAGCAGTGATCCCCGACAGGGGAGCTCCTATAATTCACCCCTCCACTTT CASSDPRQGSSYNSPLHF
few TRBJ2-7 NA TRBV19 TGTGCCAGTAGTCCCCAATACTCCTACGAGCAGTACTTC CASSPQYSYEQYF
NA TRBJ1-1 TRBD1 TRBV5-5 TGTGCCAGCAGCTGGACAGGCTACACTGAAGCTTTCTTT CASSWTGYTEAFF
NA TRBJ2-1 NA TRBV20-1 TGCAGTGCTATAGAGGGGCCCTACGAGCAGTTCTTC CSAIEGPYEQFF
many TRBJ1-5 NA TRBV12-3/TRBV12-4 TGTGCCAGCAGTTTAGTTCTAGGCCAGCCCCAGCATTTT CASSLVLGQPQHF
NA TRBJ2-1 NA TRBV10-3 TGTGCCATCAGCGGGACTCACCTCTACAATGAGCAGTTCTTC CAISGTHLYNEQFF
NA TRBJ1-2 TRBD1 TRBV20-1 TGCAGTGCTAGAGCCCACAGGGGGCCTGGCTACACCTTC CSARAHRGPGYTF
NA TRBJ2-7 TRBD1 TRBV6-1 TGTGCCGGCAGTGAGGGACAGGGGTACGAGCAGTACTTC CAGSEGQGYEQYF
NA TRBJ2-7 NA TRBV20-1 TGCAGTGCTAGTCCAGACGTCCCCTACGAGCAGTACTTC CSASPDVPYEQYF
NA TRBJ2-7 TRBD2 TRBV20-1 TGCAGTGCTAGAGGGGGACTAGCGGGAGTCTACGAGCAGTACTTC CSARGGLAGVYEQYF
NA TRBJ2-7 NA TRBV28 TGTGCCAGCAGTTTTCGGGCGGGCACTTACGAGCAGTACTTC CASSFRAGTYEQYF
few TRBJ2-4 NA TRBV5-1 TGCGCCAGCAGCTTGGGCGGGGTTTACGACATTCAGTACTTC CASSLGGVYDIQYF
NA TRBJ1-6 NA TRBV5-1 TGCGCCAGCAGCTACCACAGGAATTCACCCCTCCACTTT CASSYHRNSPLHF
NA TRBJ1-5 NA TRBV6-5 TGTGCCAGCAGTTACTCCAACCAGAAGAATCAGCCCCAGCATTTT CASSYSNQKNQPQHF
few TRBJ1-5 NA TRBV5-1 TGCGCCAGCAGCTTGGATACGAGGGGTAGCAATCAGCCCCAGCATTTT CASSLDTRGSNQPQHF
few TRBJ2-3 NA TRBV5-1 TGCGCCAGCAGTAGGAGAGGCCCGGATTCTAGCACAGATACGCAGTATTTT CASSRRGPDSSTDTQYF
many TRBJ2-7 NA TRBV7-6 TGTGCCAGCAGCTTATTACCCAACCAGACAAACTCCTACGAGCAGTACTTC CASSLLPNQTNSYEQYF
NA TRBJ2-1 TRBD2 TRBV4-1 TGCGCCAGCAGCCAAGAAGGACTAGCGGGAGCCCGACTCTACAATGAGCAGTTCTTC CASSQEGLAGARLYNEQFF
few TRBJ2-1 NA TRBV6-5 TGTGCCAGCATGGGCAGCTCCTGGAATGAGCAGTTCTTC CASMGSSWNEQFF
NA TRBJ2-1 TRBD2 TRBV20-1 TGCAGGCCCGGGACTAAACGAAATGAGCAGTTCTTC CRPGTKRNEQFF
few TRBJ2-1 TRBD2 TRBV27 TGTGCCAGCAGTTTTTTAGCGGGAAGTGAGCAGTTCTTC CASSFLAGSEQFF
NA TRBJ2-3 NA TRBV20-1 TGCAGGGCTAGGGATACGCAGTATTTT CRARDTQYF
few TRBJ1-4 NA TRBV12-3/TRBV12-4 TGTGCCAGCAGTCCCGGCCCTACCCCAACTAATGAAAAACTGTTTTTT CASSPGPTPTNEKLFF